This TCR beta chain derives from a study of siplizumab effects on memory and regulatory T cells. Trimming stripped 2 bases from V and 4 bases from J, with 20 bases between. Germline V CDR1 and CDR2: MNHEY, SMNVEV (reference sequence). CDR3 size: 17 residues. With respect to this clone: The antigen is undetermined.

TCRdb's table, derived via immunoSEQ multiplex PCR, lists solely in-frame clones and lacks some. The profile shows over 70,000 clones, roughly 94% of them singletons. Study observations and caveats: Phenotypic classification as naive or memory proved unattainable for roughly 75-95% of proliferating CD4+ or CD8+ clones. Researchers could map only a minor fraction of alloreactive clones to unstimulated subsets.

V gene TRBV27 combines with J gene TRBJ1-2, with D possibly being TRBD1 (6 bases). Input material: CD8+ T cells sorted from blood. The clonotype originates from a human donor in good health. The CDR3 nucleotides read TGTGCCAGCAGTTTACGAAGTAGGGGGGTCAATTCCTATGGCTACACCTTC. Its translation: CASSLRSRGVNSYGYTF.